The clone carrying this TCR beta chain rates as medium-sized. The germline V gene has CDR1 MDHEN and CDR2 SYDVKM. Losses at the gene ends were 3 bases for V and 2 bases for J; bases not matched to a gene: 11. The CDR3 spans 17 residues. The data stem from a study of spatial heterogeneity in lung cancer. Study-level background: Sequencing consistently turned up more beta-chain sequences than alpha-chain sequences. Each unique TCR and UMI combination was seen more than ten times on average in raw reads.

Time point: sample taken at primary tumor resection. From tumor, nontumor lung or frozen PBMC, whole RNA was taken unsorted for sequencing. Carried by each TCR cDNA molecule was a unique molecular identifier. TCRdb re-analysed the 5' RACE reads in MiXCR, keeping a single row per CDR3 protein. The sample contains under 25,000 distinct CDR3 sequences, 6.9% of which appear only once. The material was PBMCs, obtained at surgery. This TCR was sampled from a male donor with early-stage non-small cell lung cancer. V is TRBV28 and J is TRBJ2-5; 8 bases fit TRBD1. The CDR3 DNA sequence: TGTGCCAGCAGTTTGACTTTCCCCGGGACAGGACAAGAGACCCAGTACTTC. Its protein product is CASSLTFPGTGQETQYF.